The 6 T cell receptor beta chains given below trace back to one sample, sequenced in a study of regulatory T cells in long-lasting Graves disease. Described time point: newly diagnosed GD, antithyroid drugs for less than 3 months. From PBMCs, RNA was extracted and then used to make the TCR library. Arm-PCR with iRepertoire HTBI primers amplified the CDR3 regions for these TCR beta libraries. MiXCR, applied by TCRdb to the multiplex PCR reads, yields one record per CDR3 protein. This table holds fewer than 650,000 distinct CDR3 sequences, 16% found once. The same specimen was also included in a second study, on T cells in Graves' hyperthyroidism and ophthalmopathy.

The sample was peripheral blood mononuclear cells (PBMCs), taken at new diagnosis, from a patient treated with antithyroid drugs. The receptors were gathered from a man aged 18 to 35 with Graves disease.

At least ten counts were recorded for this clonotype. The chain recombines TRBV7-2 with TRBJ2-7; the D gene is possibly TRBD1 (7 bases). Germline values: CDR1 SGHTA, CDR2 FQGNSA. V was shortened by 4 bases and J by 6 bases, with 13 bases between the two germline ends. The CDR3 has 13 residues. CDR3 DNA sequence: TGTGCCAGCAGCTCCCGACAGGGAGGCGAGCAGTACTTC. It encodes CASSSRQGGEQYF.

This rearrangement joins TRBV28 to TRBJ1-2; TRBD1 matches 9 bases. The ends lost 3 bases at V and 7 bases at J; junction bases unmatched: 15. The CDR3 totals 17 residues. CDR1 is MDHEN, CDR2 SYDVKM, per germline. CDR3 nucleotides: TGTGCCAGCAGTTTCCCCGGACAGGGGCCCCCCTCTGCTGGCTACACCTTC. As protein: CASSFPGQGPPSAGYTF.

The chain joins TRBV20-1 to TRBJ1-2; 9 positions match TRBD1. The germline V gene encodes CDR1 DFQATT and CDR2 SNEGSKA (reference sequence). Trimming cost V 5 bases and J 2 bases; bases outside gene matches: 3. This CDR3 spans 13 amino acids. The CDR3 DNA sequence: TGCAGTGCTGGACAGGGGCTAAACTATGGCTACACCTTC. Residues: CSAGQGLNYGYTF.

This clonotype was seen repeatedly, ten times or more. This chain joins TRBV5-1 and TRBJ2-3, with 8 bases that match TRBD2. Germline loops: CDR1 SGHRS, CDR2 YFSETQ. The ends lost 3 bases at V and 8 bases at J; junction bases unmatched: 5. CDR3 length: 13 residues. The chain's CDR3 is CASSSLAGGTQYF. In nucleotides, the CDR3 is TGCGCCAGCAGCTCTCTCGCGGGGGGTACGCAGTATTTT.

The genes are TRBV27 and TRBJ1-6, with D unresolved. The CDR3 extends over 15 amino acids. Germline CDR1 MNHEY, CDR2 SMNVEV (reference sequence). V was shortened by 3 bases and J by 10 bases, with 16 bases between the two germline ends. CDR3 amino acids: CASSFLDPRSSPLHF. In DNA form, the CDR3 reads TGTGCCAGCAGTTTCTTGGACCCTCGGTCGTCACCCCTCCACTTT.

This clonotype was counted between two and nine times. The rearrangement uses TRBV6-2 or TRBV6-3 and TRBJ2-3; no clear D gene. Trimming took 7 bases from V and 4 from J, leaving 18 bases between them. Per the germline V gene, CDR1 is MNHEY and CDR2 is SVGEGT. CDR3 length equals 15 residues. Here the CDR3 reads CASTHLVGVPDTQYF. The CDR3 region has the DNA TGTGCCAGCACCCACCTTGTTGGGGTCCCAGATACGCAGTATTTT.